The 22 T cell receptor beta chains listed next were all sequenced from one sample in a study of human T cells and chemical hapten exposure. TCRdb independently ran MiXCR on the RACE reads; one entry per CDR3 protein. The sample holds under 450,000 distinct CDR3 sequences, approximately 5% seen once. Time point reported: patch test 1, 2 weeks after DPC sensitization. The treatment denotes: therapeutic diphenylcyclopropenone sensitization with weekly scalp DPC. The source was whole blood, collected in connection with sensitization to the hapten diphenylcyclopropenone (DPC). These receptors were obtained from a woman aged 50 to 60 with alopecia areata. Some clones in this sample may be carry-over from other donors' samples.

The table lists this clonotype with many counts. V and J are TRBV7-2 and TRBJ2-6; 9 bases are a match to TRBD1. The V gene end was trimmed by 6 bases and the J gene end by 2 bases; junction bases not matched to a gene: 2. The CDR3 is 15 residues long. The germline gives CDR1 SGHTA, CDR2 FQGNSA. CDR3 protein: CASRRTGAGANVLTF. CDR3 nucleotides: TGTGCCAGCAGACGGACAGGGGCTGGGGCCAACGTCCTGACTTTC.

Only a few counts were recorded for this clonotype. The chain links TRBV20-1 to TRBJ2-5; 7 positions match TRBD1. Germline CDR1 reads DFQATT; CDR2 reads SNEGSKA (reference sequence). Trimming cost V 4 bases and J 1 base; bases outside gene matches: 6. The length of the CDR3 is 14 residues. The CDR3 is CSANRGLGQETQYF. As DNA, the CDR3 is TGCAGTGCTAACAGGGGCCTCGGCCAAGAGACCCAGTACTTC.

This chain joins TRBV29-1 and TRBJ1-2; the D is unclear. Per germline, CDR1 SQVTM and CDR2 ANQGSEA. The CDR3 runs to 15 residues. The germline V and J ends were trimmed by 0 bases and 6 bases, with 17 bases remaining between them. CDR3 region: CSVEDLRTVEDGYTF. CDR3 in DNA: TGCAGCGTTGAAGATCTTCGTACAGTGGAGGATGGCTACACCTTC.

This clonotype was seen ten or more times. J is TRBJ1-6 and V is TRBV20-1; D unresolved. This CDR3 has 15 residues. Trimming took 0 bases from V and 6 from J, leaving 12 bases between them. The germline V gene has CDR1 DFQATT and CDR2 SNEGSKA (reference sequence). The CDR3 region is CSARDRRRPNSPLHF. CDR3 DNA sequence: TGCAGTGCTAGAGATAGGCGGAGACCTAATTCACCCCTCCACTTT.

There are many counts of this clonotype. The chain combines TRBV11-2 with TRBJ2-3; D remains ambiguous. With 5 bases removed from V and 3 bases from J, the gap between germline ends came to 9 bases. The V gene's germline CDR1 is SGHAT and CDR2 FQNNGV. CDR3 size: 13 residues. Here the CDR3 reads CASSQDRTDTQYF. CDR3 sequence (DNA): TGTGCCAGCAGCCAAGACCGGACAGATACGCAGTATTTT.

At least ten counts were recorded for this clonotype. V is TRBV20-1 and J is TRBJ1-1, with D maybe TRBD1 (5 bases). Germline CDR1 DFQATT, CDR2 SNEGSKA (reference sequence). The CDR3 length is 12 residues. V shed 3 bases and J shed 3 bases, with 8 bases lying between them. As DNA, the CDR3 is TGCAGTGCTAGCCAAGGGGACACTGAAGCTTTCTTT. It translates to CSASQGDTEAFF.

This clonotype appeared a few times. The chain has TRBV29-1 and TRBJ2-1; 9 nucleotides agree with TRBD1. Germline V gene data show CDR1 as SQVTM and CDR2 as ANQGSEA. The CDR3 loop spans 12 amino acids. Trimming took 5 bases from V and 8 from J; bases not matched to a gene: 4. CDR3 protein: CSVRDREYEQFF. CDR3 coding DNA: TGCAGCGTTCGGGACAGGGAGTATGAGCAGTTCTTC.

This clonotype showed up many times. CDR3 region: CASSSDGFSPLHF. CDR3 sequence (DNA): TGTGCCAGCAGCTCGGACGGTTTTTCACCCCTCCACTTT. J is TRBJ1-6 and V is TRBV11-1; D is unresolved. Germline CDR1 reads SGHAT; CDR2 reads FQDESV (reference sequence). With 4 bases removed from V and 9 bases from J, the gap between germline ends came to 10 bases. The CDR3 runs 13 residues.

The gene calls are TRBV10-2 and TRBJ1-2, with D possibly being TRBD1 (5 bases). CDR3 length equals 16 residues. The V end was cut by 0 bases, the J end by 8 bases, with 19 bases between. From germline, CDR1 is WSHSY and CDR2 SAAADI. CDR3 region: CASSESMGLTGSGYTF. Here the CDR3 DNA reads TGCGCCAGCAGTGAGTCGATGGGCCTAACAGGTAGCGGCTACACCTTC.

This clonotype was counted ten times or more. V and J are TRBV7-2 and TRBJ1-6, with unresolved D. Germline-derived CDR1 and CDR2 are SGHTA and FQGNSA. The CDR3 consists of 14 residues. V was clipped by 4 bases and J by 8 bases, with 12 bases between them. For the CDR3, the DNA is TGTGCCAGCAGCTCTACGGTCCTGGATTCACCCCTCCACTTT. It codes for CASSSTVLDSPLHF.

This clonotype was picked up many times. The rearrangement joins TRBV29-1 to TRBJ1-1; D is uncertain. This CDR3 is 12 amino acids long. Deletions cut 6 bases from V and 0 bases from J, with 8 bases between. CDR1 and CDR2 (germline): SQVTM, ANQGSEA. CDR3 in amino acids: CSVTALNTEAFF. Here the CDR3 DNA reads TGCAGCGTCACAGCCTTGAACACTGAAGCTTTCTTT.

This clonotype was recorded at least ten times. V and J are TRBV28 and TRBJ2-5; tentatively, D is TRBD2 (5 bases). Germline CDR1 reads MDHEN; CDR2 reads SYDVKM. The V end lost 3 bases, the J end lost 4 bases, and 15 bases lay between the germline ends. The length of the CDR3 is 15 residues. The CDR3: CASSFSYPLGETQYF. The CDR3 coding sequence is TGTGCCAGCAGTTTTTCCTATCCACTAGGAGAGACCCAGTACTTC.

This clonotype was recorded at least ten times. The chain has TRBV20-1 and TRBJ2-1; D remains unclear. Between the trimmed V and J ends, which lost 5 bases and 2 bases, there was a span of 19 bases. The CDR3 extends over 16 amino acids. Germline-derived CDR1 and CDR2 are DFQATT and SNEGSKA (reference sequence). The CDR3 DNA reads as TGCAGTGCTCCCCTGAGGAGTCCGCGAACCTACAATGAGCAGTTCTTC. This translates into CSAPLRSPRTYNEQFF.

This clonotype was recorded many times. J is TRBJ1-1 and V is TRBV7-9; D not certain. This CDR3 is built from 13 residues. Germline V gene sequence: CDR1 SEHNR, CDR2 FQNEAQ (reference sequence). Deletions cut 5 bases from V and 1 base from J, with 8 bases between. The CDR3 DNA is TGTGCCAGCAGCCTCTTCCCGAACACTGAAGCTTTCTTT. This codes for CASSLFPNTEAFF.

This clonotype was recorded a few times. The chain has TRBV7-2 and TRBJ2-7, with TRBD2 identical over 14 bases. The CDR3 loop spans 19 amino acids. Germline lookup yields CDR1 SGHTA and CDR2 FQGNSA. V lost 3 bases and J lost 5; bases outside the gene matches: 15. CDR3 sequence: CASSFGLAGGKPSRHEQYF. Written as DNA, the CDR3 is TGTGCCAGCAGCTTCGGACTAGCGGGAGGCAAACCCTCAAGGCACGAGCAGTACTTC.

In DNA form, the CDR3 reads TGTGCCAGCAGCCAAGTCTCCGACTACGAGCAGTACTTC. This translates into CASSQVSDYEQYF. The chain joins TRBV4-2 to TRBJ2-7, with D hard to call. The CDR3 contains 13 residues. The germline V and J ends were trimmed by 1 base and 3 bases, with 7 bases remaining between them. The germline gives CDR1 LGHNA, CDR2 YNFKEQ.

This clonotype was recorded many times. The chain recombines TRBV6-2 or TRBV6-3 with TRBJ1-2, with 8 bases matching TRBD1. Germline V lookup: CDR1 MNHEY, CDR2 SVGEGT. This CDR3 is 13 amino acids long. V trimming: 6 bases; J trimming: 8 bases; junction bases outside the gene matches: 8. The CDR3 sequence is CASRRGQEKGYTF. CDR3 in DNA: TGTGCCAGCAGAAGGGGACAGGAGAAGGGCTACACCTTC.

At least ten counts were recorded for this clonotype. V is TRBV11-2 and J is TRBJ1-5; the D gene is possibly TRBD1 (5 bases). V was trimmed by 0 bases and J by 1 base, leaving 10 bases between them. The length of the CDR3 is 16 residues. Germline-derived CDR1 and CDR2 are SGHAT and FQNNGV. This CDR3 reads CASSLDYGASNQPQHF. The DNA of the CDR3 is TGTGCCAGCAGCTTAGATTACGGGGCGAGCAATCAGCCCCAGCATTTT.

This clonotype has ten or more counts. The chain uses TRBV3-1 and TRBJ2-1; D might be TRBD2 (7 bases). The V gene's germline CDR1 is LGHDT and CDR2 YNNKEL (reference sequence). Trimming shortened V by 4 bases and J by 7 bases, and 14 bases separated the two germline ends. The CDR3 is 14 residues long. CDR3 protein: CASSRGGGWNEQFF. The CDR3 DNA reads as TGTGCCAGCAGCCGCGGCGGGGGCTGGAATGAGCAGTTCTTC.

The chain couples TRBV7-2 to TRBJ2-1, with D perhaps TRBD1 or TRBD2 (6 bases each). Germline V gene sequence: CDR1 SGHTA, CDR2 FQGNSA. Trimming took off 3 bases at V and 8 bases at J, with 17 bases between the two ends. This CDR3 comprises 15 residues. The CDR3 loop reads CASSLPGTPGDEQFF. In DNA form, the CDR3 reads TGTGCCAGCAGCTTGCCCGGGACACCGGGGGATGAGCAGTTCTTC. The full variable domain, its missing parts supplied by reference TRBV7-2 and TRBJ2-1, is GAGVSQSPSNKVTEKGKDVELRCDPISGHTALYWYRQSLGQGLEFLIYFQGNSAPDKSGLPSDRFSAERTGGSVSTLTIQRTQQEDSAVYLCASSLPGTPGDEQFFGPGTRLTVL.

This chain links TRBV10-3 with TRBJ2-7; 9 nucleotides line up with TRBD1. The CDR3 sequence is 12 residues long. The V gene's germline CDR1 is ENHRY and CDR2 SYGVKD. V dropped 9 bases and J dropped 7; count of bases not matched to a gene: 7. The CDR3 bases are TGTGCCATTGGAACAGGGGGCAGGGAGCAGTACTTC. Its translation: CAIGTGGREQYF.

This clonotype was seen a few times. V is TRBV3-1 and J is TRBJ2-2, with 8 bases lining up with TRBD2. The V and J ends lost 2 bases and 4 bases, in that order; junction bases with no gene match: 12. CDR1 is LGHDT, CDR2 YNNKEL, per germline (reference sequence). The CDR3 consists of 18 residues. CDR3 nucleotide sequence: TGTGCCAGCAGCCAATCAATAAGCGGGGGCCGAGGCACCGGGGAGCTGTTTTTT. Translation: CASSQSISGGRGTGELFF.